Below are 3 T cell receptor beta chains sequenced from a single sample in a study of sequential checkpoint blockade in melanoma. Only in-frame clones appear in the TCRdb table, and some are missing; sequencing was by immunoSEQ multiplex PCR. This table holds 37,000 or so clones, roughly 32% found once. Treatment reported: randomized to nivolumab then ipilimumab (arm A) or the reverse (arm B). Specimen: tumor tissue (inferred from file names), collected from a patient given nivolumab and ipilimumab in sequence. The source is a human donor with melanoma.

This clone showed up just a few times. The junction departs from the called germline gene at one end, perhaps through a read error. The V and J genes are TRBV6-8 and TRBJ2-3; 8 nucleotides align to TRBD2. CDR3 length equals 14 residues. Germline CDR1 MNHGY, CDR2 SAAAGT. The CDR3 region has the DNA TGTGCCAGCAGTGACTCGGGGGGGCCCAGCGGGCAGTATTTT. Its translation is CASSDSGGPSGQYF.

The V gene is TRBV5-1, the J gene TRBJ2-2, with TRBD2 matching over 15 bases. The ends lost 3 bases at V and 2 bases at J; junction bases unmatched: 5. Germline V gene lookup returns CDR1 SGHRS and CDR2 YFSETQ. The CDR3 runs to 18 residues. CDR3 bases: TGCGCCAGCAGCTATGGACTAGCGGGAGGGACTAACACCGGGGAGCTGTTTTTT. Protein product: CASSYGLAGGTNTGELFF.

The V and J genes are TRBV25-1 and TRBJ1-4, with unresolved D. Germline lookup yields CDR1 MGHDK and CDR2 SYGVNS. Trimming left V 5 bases short and J 10 bases short, with 14 bases between. The CDR3 consists of 13 residues. The CDR3: CASSTRTRGKLFF. In DNA form, the CDR3 reads TGTGCCAGCAGTACCCGGACTCGGGGAAAACTGTTTTTT.